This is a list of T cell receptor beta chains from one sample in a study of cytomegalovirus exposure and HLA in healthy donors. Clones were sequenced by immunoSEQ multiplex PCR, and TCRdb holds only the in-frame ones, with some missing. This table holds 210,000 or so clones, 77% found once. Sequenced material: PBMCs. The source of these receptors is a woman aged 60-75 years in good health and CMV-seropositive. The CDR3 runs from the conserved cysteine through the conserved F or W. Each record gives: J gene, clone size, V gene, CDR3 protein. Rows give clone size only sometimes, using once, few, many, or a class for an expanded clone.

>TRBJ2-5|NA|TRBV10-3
CATQDLSGAQYF
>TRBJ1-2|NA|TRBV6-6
CASSRDRGVGYTF
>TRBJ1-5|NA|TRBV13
CASSDRQGKARAPQPQHF
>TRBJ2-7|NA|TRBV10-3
CAISEAGNYEQYF
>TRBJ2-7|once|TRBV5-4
CASSGSGRAAYEQYF
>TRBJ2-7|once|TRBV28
CASRGQGGAYEQYF
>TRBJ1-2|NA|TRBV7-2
CASSPDRTYGYTF
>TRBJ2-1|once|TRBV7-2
CASSLQGHQYNEQFF
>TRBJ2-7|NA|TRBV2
CASRPGLAGYEQYF
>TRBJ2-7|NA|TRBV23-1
CASSQSGITYEQYF
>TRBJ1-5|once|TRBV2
CASSLRGQGDQPQHF
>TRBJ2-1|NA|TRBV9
CASSVAQGTEQFF
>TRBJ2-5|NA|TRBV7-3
CASSSPDRGQGTQYF
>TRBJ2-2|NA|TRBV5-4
CASSPAALATGELFF
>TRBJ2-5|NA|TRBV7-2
CASSLRGPQETQYF
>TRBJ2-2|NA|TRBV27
CASKGQHSNTGELFF
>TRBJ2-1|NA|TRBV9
CASSGLTSHEQFF
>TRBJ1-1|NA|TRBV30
CAWSARGRGEAFF
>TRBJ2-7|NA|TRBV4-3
CASSQDGTSGGREQYF
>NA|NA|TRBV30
CAWSGGTSDPYEQYF
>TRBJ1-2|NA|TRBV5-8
CASRRGVNYGYTF
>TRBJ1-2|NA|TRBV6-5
CASSFRGRGNYGYTF